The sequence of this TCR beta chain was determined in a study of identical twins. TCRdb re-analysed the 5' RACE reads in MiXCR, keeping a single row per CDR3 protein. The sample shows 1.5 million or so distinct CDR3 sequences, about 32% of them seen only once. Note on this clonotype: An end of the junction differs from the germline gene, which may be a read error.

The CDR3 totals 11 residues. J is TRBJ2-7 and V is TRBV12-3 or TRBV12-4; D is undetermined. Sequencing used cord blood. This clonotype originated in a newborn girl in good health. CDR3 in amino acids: CSSSGSYEQYF. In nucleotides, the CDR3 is TGTTCCAGCAGTGGGTCCTACGAGCAGTACTTC.